These 14 T cell receptor beta chains were all obtained from the same sample, sequenced in a study of blood T cell repertoires in COVID-19. Only in-frame clones appear in the TCRdb table, and some are missing; sequencing was by immunoSEQ multiplex PCR. Of 200,000 to 250,000 clones in the sample, around 89% were seen once. Material for sequencing was PBMCs or T cells enriched from blood (not recorded which). The source is a man aged 25 to 40 who had recovered from COVID-19.

This clone has just one count. V gene TRBV12-5 combines with J gene TRBJ2-7; TRBD2 might be the D (6 bases). Trimming cost V 5 bases and J 3 bases, with 11 bases left between them. CDR1 LGHNT and CDR2 FRNRAP come from the germline V gene. This CDR3 is built from 13 residues. The DNA for the CDR3 is TGTGCTAGTGGTAGCCGGGAGTACTACGAGCAGTACTTC. Protein product: CASGSREYYEQYF.

The genes are TRBV5-1 and TRBJ2-3; D unresolved. CDR3 length: 14 amino acids. The V end was cut by 0 bases, the J end by 5 bases, with 10 bases between. Per germline, CDR1 SGHRS and CDR2 YFSETQ. CDR3 loop: CASSLEQSRDTQYF. In nucleotides, the CDR3 is TGCGCCAGCAGCTTGGAACAGTCAAGAGATACGCAGTATTTT.

This sequence joins TRBV25-1 and TRBJ1-5; 8 bases fit TRBD1. This CDR3 is 14 amino acids long. J was trimmed by 3 bases and V by 8 bases; bases with no gene match: 6. Germline CDR1 and CDR2: MGHDK and SYGVNS. CDR3 DNA: TGTGCCAGCGCCCAGACAGGGGTCAATCAGCCCCAGCATTTT. Translation: CASAQTGVNQPQHF.

The chain employs TRBV10-2 and TRBJ2-3; 11 bases are shared with TRBD2. Germline CDR1 and CDR2: WSHSY and SAAADI. The length of the CDR3 is 16 residues. V lost 2 bases, J lost 2 bases, and 3 bases stayed unmatched. CDR3 residues: CASSENSGRATDTQYF. The CDR3 DNA reads TGCGCCAGCAGTGAGAATAGCGGGAGGGCCACAGATACGCAGTATTTT.

The rearrangement uses TRBV27 and TRBJ2-7; 9 positions match TRBD1. The CDR3 spans 14 residues. Germline V CDR1 and CDR2: MNHEY, SMNVEV (reference sequence). The V gene end was trimmed by 6 bases and the J gene end by 3 bases; junction bases not matched to a gene: 6. CDR3 coding DNA: TGTGCCAGCAGCCAACAGGGGGCTAGCTACGAGCAGTACTTC. Translated: CASSQQGASYEQYF.

The J gene is TRBJ2-7, the V gene TRBV6-2 or TRBV6-3, with D maybe TRBD1 (6 bases). CDR3 length: 13 amino acids. Trimming shortened V by 4 bases and J by 2 bases, and 9 bases separated the two germline ends. Germline CDR1 and CDR2: MNHEY and SVGEGT. CDR3 amino acids: CASSFRDTYEQYF. CDR3 sequence (DNA): TGTGCCAGCAGTTTCCGGGACACCTACGAGCAGTACTTC.

This chain joins TRBV29-1 and TRBJ2-2, with 10 positions matching TRBD2. V lost 7 bases to trimming and J lost 7 bases; unmatched junction nucleotides: 12. The CDR3 is made up of 15 amino acids. CDR1 SQVTM and CDR2 ANQGSEA come from the germline V gene. CDR3 sequence (DNA): TGCAGCGCCCACCTTAGCGGGGGGCATTTCGGGGAGCTGTTTTTT. The encoded protein is CSAHLSGGHFGELFF.

The chain recombines TRBV6-5 with TRBJ1-4, with a tentative D call TRBD1 (6 bases). Trimming shortened V by 6 bases and J by 8 bases, and 7 bases separated the two germline ends. In germline, CDR1 is MNHEY, CDR2 SVGAGI. This CDR3 region has 11 residues. CDR3 in amino acids: CASRRGEKLFF. In DNA form, the CDR3 reads TGTGCCAGCAGGAGGGGGGAAAAACTGTTTTTT.

This clone has a single count. V is TRBV28 and J is TRBJ2-1; D not resolved. V was shortened by 6 bases and J by 2 bases, with 14 bases between the two germline ends. Germline CDR1 MDHEN, CDR2 SYDVKM. This CDR3 region has 15 residues. The CDR3 loop is CASSFGSPTYNEQFF. The DNA of the CDR3 is TGTGCCAGCAGCTTCGGGTCACCAACCTACAATGAGCAGTTCTTC.

This chain links TRBV24-1 with TRBJ2-5; maybe TRBD2 (6 bases). The CDR3 has 17 residues. V lost 4 bases to trimming and J lost 2 bases, with 19 bases between them. Germline V gene sequence: CDR1 KGHDR, CDR2 SFDVKD. The CDR3 sequence: CATSEENSGSLQETQYF. The CDR3 coding sequence is TGTGCCACCAGTGAAGAGAATAGCGGTAGCTTACAAGAGACCCAGTACTTC.

V gene TRBV25-1 combines with J gene TRBJ2-1, with D maybe TRBD1 (5 bases). The germline gives CDR1 MGHDK, CDR2 SYGVNS. V was shortened by 3 bases and J by 7 bases, with 19 bases between the two germline ends. The CDR3 sequence is 16 residues long. The CDR3 spells CASSDLPGILGNEQFF. CDR3 in DNA: TGTGCCAGCAGTGACTTACCAGGGATTCTAGGAAATGAGCAGTTCTTC. Filled out from reference TRBV25-1 and TRBJ2-1, the complete variable domain reads EADIYQTPRYLVIGTGKKITLECSQTMGHDKMYWYQQDPGMELHLIHYSYGVNSTEKGDLSSESTVSRIRTEHFPLTLESARPSHTSQYLCASSDLPGILGNEQFFGPGTRLTVL.

The chain carries TRBV21-1 and TRBJ2-7; the table's D call TRBD1 went unverified against the DNA. TRBV21-1 is an annotated pseudogene. The CDR3 covers 14 residues. The CDR3 DNA follows: TGTGCCAGCAGCAAAGCCGGACAAACCTACGAGCAGTACTTC. Amino acids: CASSKAGQTYEQYF.

The chain uses TRBV9 and TRBJ1-3; 7 bases are shared with TRBD1. CDR3 length: 14 amino acids. V lost 2 bases and J lost 4; bases outside the gene matches: 3. In germline, CDR1 is SGDLS, CDR2 YYNGEE. The CDR3 sequence: CASSVGQEGNTIYF. For the CDR3, the DNA is TGTGCCAGCAGCGTCGGACAGGAAGGAAACACCATATATTTT.

The rearrangement links TRBV5-1 to TRBJ2-7, with D possibly TRBD1 on 6 matching bases. This CDR3 comprises 13 residues. Germline lookup yields CDR1 SGHRS and CDR2 YFSETQ. Trimming took 5 bases from V and 2 from J, leaving 11 bases between them. This chain's CDR3 is CASSYYRAYEQYF. Written as DNA, the CDR3 is TGCGCCAGCAGTTACTACAGGGCCTACGAGCAGTACTTC. Variable domain in full (rest from reference TRBV5-1 and TRBJ2-7): KAGVTQTPRYLIKTRGQQVTLSCSPISGHRSVSWYQQTPGQGLQFLFEYFSETQRNKGNFPGRFSGRQFSNSRSEMNVSTLELGDSALYLCASSYYRAYEQYFGPGTRLTVT.